Listed below are T cell receptor beta chains from one sample, sequenced in a study of T cell responses to AZD1222 COVID-19 vaccine. Repertoires were generated with immunoSEQ multiplex PCR, while TCRdb's copy carries only in-frame clones and drops some. Of tens of thousands of clones detected, around 87% appear once; the ten largest clones hold approximately 25%. Sequencing was performed on peripheral blood, taken on day 0 of AZD1222 vaccination. These receptors came from an adult in good health. Each CDR3 is given with its conserved first and last residue. A D gene is named only where the DNA matches it firmly. The size field is filled for only some rows; it gives once, few, many or a size class.

>TRBJ2-5|TRBD2|TRBV5-1|NA|16
TGCGCCAGCAGCTTGGGGCTAGCGGGGGGCCAAGAGACCCAGTACTTC
CASSLGLAGGQETQYF
>TRBJ1-2|NA|TRBV23-1|NA|13
TGCGCCAGGCCCGACAGCCGTAACTATGGCTACACCTTC
CARPDSRNYGYTF
>TRBJ1-1|NA|TRBV7-9|NA|14
TGTGCCAGCAGCTTAGGCAGAGAGAACACTGAAGCTTTCTTT
CASSLGRENTEAFF
>TRBJ2-1|TRBD2|TRBV7-3|NA|15
TGTGCCAGCAGCTTGGCTAGCGGGGCCCCCGGGGAGCAGTTCTTC
CASSLASGAPGEQFF
>TRBJ1-4|NA|TRBV28|NA|17
TGTGCCAGCAGTCCCAACCCTCTCGGGGCCTCCGCAGAGAAACTGTTTTTT
CASSPNPLGASAEKLFF
>TRBJ2-5|NA|TRBV19|once|11
TGTGCCAGTAAAGTCGGGGAGACCCAGTACTTC
CASKVGETQYF
>TRBJ2-3|NA|TRBV7-6|NA|14
TGTGCCAGCAGCCTGGGTCCTTCCCCAGATACGCAGTATTTT
CASSLGPSPDTQYF
>TRBJ1-1|NA|TRBV12-3/TRBV12-4|NA|13
TGTGCCAGCAGCTCGACAGAGAACACTGAAGCTTTCTTT
CASSSTENTEAFF
>TRBJ1-5|NA|TRBV3-1/TRBV3-2|NA|17
TGTGCCAGCAGCCAAGGGGTGGGGTGGGTAAGCAATCAGCCCCAGCATTTT
CASSQGVGWVSNQPQHF
>TRBJ2-2|NA|TRBV9|NA|14
TGTGCCAGCAGCGTAGACGGGCGGAGCGGGGAGCTGTTTTTT
CASSVDGRSGELFF
>TRBJ1-1|NA|TRBV16|NA|15
TGTGCCAGCAGCCAATCGGGGGGCCTGAACACTGAAGCTTTCTTT
CASSQSGGLNTEAFF
>TRBJ1-3|NA|TRBV6-6|NA|11
TGTGCCAGCAGCTTAGGAAACACCATATATTTT
CASSLGNTIYF
>TRBJ1-5|NA|TRBV7-2|NA|13
TGTGCCAGCAGCTTAGAGTCTGGTGCGCCCCAGCATTTT
CASSLESGAPQHF
>TRBJ1-2|NA|TRBV7-9|NA|11
TGTGCCAGCAGCCCCGGTTATGGCTACACCTTC
CASSPGYGYTF
>TRBJ1-1|NA|TRBV28|NA|14
TGTGCCAGCAGCTCTGGCTTAGGGTCGACTGAAGCTTTCTTT
CASSSGLGSTEAFF
>TRBJ1-6|TRBD1|TRBV7-9|NA|15
TGTGCCAGCAGCTTAGGTGGGACAGGGGCTTCACCCCTCCACTTT
CASSLGGTGASPLHF
>TRBJ1-4|NA|TRBV18|NA|15
TGTGCCAGCTCACCACCAGGGATAGTATTTGAAAAACTGTTTTTT
CASSPPGIVFEKLFF
>TRBJ1-2|TRBD1|TRBV6-5|NA|13
TGTGCCAGCAGTTACGGTACAGGGGAAAGCTACACCTTC
CASSYGTGESYTF
>TRBJ2-5|NA|TRBV5-4|few|14
TGTGCCAGCAGCTATATCGGCAGCCAAGAGACCCAGTACTTC
CASSYIGSQETQYF
>TRBJ1-4|NA|TRBV30|NA|11
TGTGCCTGGAGTGAGAGGGAAAAACTGTTTTTT
CAWSEREKLFF
>TRBJ2-7|NA|TRBV12-3/TRBV12-4|NA|13
TGTGCCAGCAGGCCACAGGGTACCTACGAGCAGTACTTC
CASRPQGTYEQYF
>TRBJ2-3|TRBD2|TRBV3-1/TRBV3-2|NA|15
TGTGCCAGCAGCCAAGTTGTACTAGCGGGGGAAGAGTTGTATTTT
CASSQVVLAGEELYF
>TRBJ1-2|NA|TRBV10-3|NA|14
TGTGCCATCAGTGACAGGGCACTTAACTATGGCTACACCTTC
CAISDRALNYGYTF
>TRBJ2-7|TRBD2|TRBV10-3|NA|13
TGTGCCATCAGTGACGGGGGGGCCTACGAGCAGTACTTC
CAISDGGAYEQYF
>TRBJ1-1|TRBD1|TRBV6-5|once|15
TGTGCCAGCAGTTACAACAGGGGGGGATCGACTGAAGCTTTCTTT
CASSYNRGGSTEAFF
>TRBJ1-5|NA|TRBV9|NA|18
TGTGCCAGCAGCGTAGCAAAACAGGGCGGAGGAGGCAATCAGCCCCAGCATTTT
CASSVAKQGGGGNQPQHF
>TRBJ1-1|NA|TRBV6-2/TRBV6-3|NA|14
TGTGCCAGCAGTTACCCGAACATGAACACTGAAGCTTTCTTT
CASSYPNMNTEAFF
>TRBJ2-7|NA|TRBV6-6|NA|13
TGTGCCAGCAGTCGGGACGAGACGCTCGAGCAGTACTTC
CASSRDETLEQYF
>TRBJ2-5|TRBD2|TRBV5-1|NA|16
TGCGCCAGCAGCTTGTCCCCAGCGGGGGGGTATGAGACCCAGTACTTC
CASSLSPAGGYETQYF
>TRBJ2-7|NA|TRBV12-3/TRBV12-4|NA|12
TGTGCCAGCAGTTTCGATCATTACGAGCAGTACTTC
CASSFDHYEQYF
>TRBJ2-1|TRBD2|TRBV9|NA|15
TGTGCCAGCAGCGCACTAGCGGGGCCTTACAATGAGCAGTTCTTC
CASSALAGPYNEQFF
>TRBJ1-3|NA|TRBV3-1/TRBV3-2|NA|17
TGTGCCAGCGCCCCCAAGGCCGGACAGATCTCTGGAAACACCATATATTTT
CASAPKAGQISGNTIYF
>TRBJ2-7|TRBD2|TRBV2|NA|13
TGTGCCAGCACCGGGACTAGCGTCCACGAGCAGTACTTC
CASTGTSVHEQYF
>TRBJ1-1|NA|TRBV14|NA|12
TGTGCCAGCAGCCAAGTGAGGGCTGCAGCTTTCTTT
CASSQVRAAAFF
>TRBJ1-6|TRBD1|TRBV7-6|NA|14
TGTGCCAGCAGCATGGGACAGGGCAATTCACCCCTCCACTTT
CASSMGQGNSPLHF
>TRBJ2-7|NA|TRBV5-8|NA|11
TGTGCCAGCAGCCTGACCTACGAGCAGTACTTC
CASSLTYEQYF
>TRBJ2-3|TRBD2|TRBV7-2|NA|13
TGTGCCAGCAGCTTAGGGACTAGCAGCACGCAGTATTTT
CASSLGTSSTQYF
>TRBJ1-3|NA|TRBV6-5|once|15
TGTGCCAGCAGTTACACGGGAGTCTCTGGAAACACCATATATTTT
CASSYTGVSGNTIYF
>TRBJ2-1|NA|TRBV7-2|NA|15
TGTGCCAGCAGCCTCCCCGGGCCCTCCTACAATGAGCAGTTCTTC
CASSLPGPSYNEQFF
>TRBJ1-6|NA|TRBV12-3/TRBV12-4|NA|11
TGTGCCAGCAGTCTTAATTCACCCCTCCACTTT
CASSLNSPLHF
>TRBJ2-3|TRBD1|TRBV28|NA|14
TGTGCCAGCAGTTTAACGCAGGGGGCAGATACGCAGTATTTT
CASSLTQGADTQYF
>TRBJ2-7|NA|TRBV2|NA|12
TGTGCCAGCAGGTCCACAGCTGCCAAGCAGTACTTC
CASRSTAAKQYF
>TRBJ2-2|TRBD1|TRBV7-2|NA|16
TGTGCCAGCAGCCTGGGACAGGGAATGGTCACCGGGGAGCTGTTTTTT
CASSLGQGMVTGELFF
>TRBJ2-2|TRBD2|TRBV7-3|once|17
TGTGCCAGCAGCACAGGGCTAGCGGGGGGTTACACCGGGGAGCTGTTTTTT
CASSTGLAGGYTGELFF
>TRBJ2-7|TRBD1|TRBV6-4|NA|13
TGTGCCAGCAGTCAAGGACAGGGCTTGGAGCAGTACTTC
CASSQGQGLEQYF
>TRBJ1-1|TRBD1|TRBV12-3/TRBV12-4|NA|13
TGTGCCAGCAGTTTCGGGACAGGGGGTGAAGCTTTCTTT
CASSFGTGGEAFF
>TRBJ1-5|NA|TRBV7-9|few|14
TGTGCCAGCAGCTCTCCGGGGCGGGATCAGCCCCAGCATTTT
CASSSPGRDQPQHF
>TRBJ2-3|NA|TRBV11-2|NA|15
TGTGCCAGCAGCCCAGTAATGGGTAGCACAGATACGCAGTATTTT
CASSPVMGSTDTQYF
>TRBJ1-5|NA|TRBV7-2|NA|13
TGTGCCAGCAGCTTAAGGGGGAATCAGCCCCAGCATTTT
CASSLRGNQPQHF
>TRBJ1-2|TRBD1|TRBV7-3|NA|14
TGTGCCAGCAGCTTTTCGGATCAGGGGGATGGCTACACCTTC
CASSFSDQGDGYTF
>TRBJ2-2|NA|TRBV19|once|13
TGTGCCAGTTCCCAGGGGAACACCGGGGAGCTGTTTTTT
CASSQGNTGELFF
>TRBJ2-7|TRBD2|TRBV20-1|many|11
TGCAGTGCCCCGGGGGGGCACGAGCAGTACTTC
CSAPGGHEQYF
>TRBJ1-6|NA|TRBV12-3/TRBV12-4|NA|12
TGTGCCAGCAGTGGGGAATCTTCACCCCTCCACTTT
CASSGESSPLHF